This T cell receptor (beta chain) was observed in a study of T cell responses to AZD1222 COVID-19 vaccine. Study-wide results and caveats: At baseline, just 6 or 7 AZD1222 recipients tested seropositive.

In the case of this clone: Its antigen is currently unknown.

Trimming cost V 7 bases and J 3 bases; bases outside gene matches: 12. The length of the CDR3 is 16 residues. The germline V gene has CDR1 SNHLY and CDR2 FYNNEI. The table came from immunoSEQ multiplex PCR; TCRdb's copy has only in-frame clones and leaves some out. The table includes some 130,000 clones, approximately 90% detected once. This sequence originates from an adult who received the AZD1222 COVID-19 vaccine. J is TRBJ2-1 and V is TRBV2; TRBD2 matches 7 bases. Sequencing used peripheral blood, obtained 28 days after the second AZD1222 dose. CDR3 nucleotide sequence: TGTGCCAGCATGATGGGGAGGGTCGCGAGCTACAATGAGCAGTTCTTC. As protein: CASMMGRVASYNEQFF.